These 25 T cell receptor beta chains share one sample of origin, sequenced in a study of control samples from healthy donors and cancer patients. TCRdb's copy holds only in-frame clones and misses some; the assay was immunoSEQ multiplex PCR. This repertoire shows about 130,000 clones, 90% found once; its top ten account for almost 2.5%. The sequenced sample was blood. The receptors derive from a man younger than 30 in good health.

The chain recombines TRBV29-1 with TRBJ1-1; 7 bases align to TRBD1. The CDR3 consists of 12 residues. Germline values: CDR1 SQVTM, CDR2 ANQGSEA. V shed 6 bases, J shed 1 base, and the junction held 2 bases outside the gene matches. The CDR3 DNA reads TGCAGCGTGACAGGGTCGAACACTGAAGCTTTCTTT. This gives the protein CSVTGSNTEAFF.

The chain joins TRBV7-8 to TRBJ1-1; 7 bases match TRBD1. V dropped 5 bases and J dropped 0; count of bases not matched to a gene: 6. The CDR3 length is 15 residues. Germline lookup yields CDR1 SGHVS and CDR2 FQNEAQ. The DNA for the CDR3 is TGTGCCAGCAGCCCCCCGACAGGGATGAACACTGAAGCTTTCTTT. Encoded protein: CASSPPTGMNTEAFF. The entire variable domain, with the rest obtained from reference TRBV7-8 and TRBJ1-1, is as follows: GAGVSQSPRYKVAKRGQDVALRCDPISGHVSLFWYQQALGQGPEFLTYFQNEAQLDKSGLPSDRFFAERPEGSVSTLKIQRTQQEDSAVYLCASSPPTGMNTEAFFGQGTRLTVV.

This clone was detected once. The chain joins TRBV2 to TRBJ1-4, with D unresolved. The germline V gene encodes CDR1 SNHLY and CDR2 FYNNEI. V was cut by 1 base and J by 3 bases, with 9 bases left in between. The length of the CDR3 is 15 residues. CDR3 DNA: TGTGCCAGCAGTGAAGGAAGGGTTGCTAATGAAAAACTGTTTTTT. Protein: CASSEGRVANEKLFF.

V and J are TRBV15 and TRBJ1-4, with D hard to call. The CDR3 sequence is 14 residues long. Trimming took 4 bases from V and 2 from J, leaving 8 bases between them. CDR1 and CDR2 from the germline V gene are LNHNV and YYDKDF (reference sequence). As DNA, the CDR3 is TGTGCCACCAGCAAAGGGAACACTAATGAAAAACTGTTTTTT. This gives the protein CATSKGNTNEKLFF.

Only one count was recorded for this clone. The V and J genes are TRBV7-9 and TRBJ1-1; a possible D gene is TRBD1 (6 bases). V lost 5 bases and J 1 base, leaving 14 bases between the germline ends. This CDR3 region has 15 residues. Germline loops: CDR1 SEHNR, CDR2 FQNEAQ (reference sequence). DNA of the CDR3: TGTGCCAGCAGCCAGCACGGGACACCGAACACTGAAGCTTTCTTT. This sequence encodes CASSQHGTPNTEAFF.

The chain combines TRBV5-6 with TRBJ1-1; tentatively, D is TRBD1 (5 bases). Trimming took 4 bases from V and 4 from J, leaving 17 bases between them. Looked up from germline, CDR1 is SGHDT and CDR2 is YYEEEE. The CDR3 loop spans 15 amino acids. The CDR3 spells CASSPAGKGSTEAFF. For the CDR3, the DNA is TGTGCCAGCAGCCCTGCAGGAAAGGGGAGCACTGAAGCTTTCTTT. The full variable domain, its missing parts supplied by reference TRBV5-6 and TRBJ1-1, is DAGVTQSPTHLIKTRGQQVTLRCSPKSGHDTVSWYQQALGQGPQFIFQYYEEEERQRGNFPDRFSGHQFPNYSSELNVNALLLGDSALYLCASSPAGKGSTEAFFGQGTRLTVV.

The CDR3 bases are TGTGCCAGCAGCCGGGGGGCGACTACCTCCCTTAACTATGGCTACACCTTC. Protein product: CASSRGATTSLNYGYTF. V and J are TRBV13 and TRBJ1-2, with TRBD1 as a possible D gene (6 bases). V gave up 5 bases and J gave up 1 base, with 20 bases separating them. The CDR3 sequence is 17 residues long. Germline CDR1 is PRHDT and CDR2 is FYEKMQ (reference sequence).

This rearrangement joins TRBV7-3 to TRBJ2-1, with D unclear. CDR3 length: 15 amino acids. Germline CDR1 SGHTA, CDR2 FQGTGA. V was shortened by 4 bases and J by 8 bases, with 18 bases between the two germline ends. CDR3 amino acids: CASSSGIRTSDEQFF. DNA of the CDR3: TGTGCCAGCAGCTCTGGCATTCGGACGTCCGATGAGCAGTTCTTC.

The CDR3: CASSIGAGRWYGYTF. CDR3 sequence (DNA): TGTGCCAGTAGTATAGGGGCAGGGAGATGGTATGGCTACACCTTC. The V and J genes are TRBV19 and TRBJ1-2; D might be TRBD1 (5 bases). The CDR3 extends over 15 amino acids. Trimming left V 1 base short and J 5 bases short, with 14 bases between. The germline V gene has CDR1 LNHDA and CDR2 SQIVND (reference sequence).

The chain joins TRBV5-1 to TRBJ2-3; 10 nucleotides align to TRBD2. V trimming: 0 bases; J trimming: 5 bases; junction bases outside the gene matches: 6. The CDR3 is made up of 16 amino acids. CDR1 and CDR2 from the germline V gene are SGHRS and YFSETQ. In DNA form, the CDR3 reads TGCGCCAGCAGCTTGGAGGTAGCGGGGGGTGTAGATACGCAGTATTTT. Translating gives CASSLEVAGGVDTQYF.

The chain combines TRBV29-1 with TRBJ1-3; D perhaps matches TRBD1 (5 bases). V was trimmed by 6 bases and J by 0 bases, leaving 9 bases between them. In germline, CDR1 is SQVTM, CDR2 ANQGSEA. The CDR3 has 13 residues. CDR3 region: CSVQGSSGNTIYF. CDR3 coding DNA: TGCAGCGTCCAGGGCAGCTCTGGAAACACCATATATTTT.

The chain links TRBV9 to TRBJ2-1; TRBD1 is a possible D gene (5 bases). Between the trimmed V and J ends, which lost 4 bases and 9 bases, there was a span of 17 bases. The CDR3 contains 14 residues. Per germline, CDR1 SGDLS and CDR2 YYNGEE. Here the CDR3 DNA reads TGTGCCAGCAGCTTCAAAGGGGATCCGAGTGAGCAGTTCTTC. This sequence encodes CASSFKGDPSEQFF.

The V and J genes are TRBV28 and TRBJ1-4, with D unresolved. CDR1 MDHEN and CDR2 SYDVKM come from the germline V gene. V was clipped by 7 bases and J by 8 bases, with 20 bases between them. This CDR3 region has 15 residues. CDR3 in amino acids: CASTQQRGKQEKLFF. Here the CDR3 DNA reads TGTGCCAGCACCCAACAGCGGGGAAAACAAGAAAAACTGTTTTTT.

The V gene is TRBV18, the J gene TRBJ2-5; D is uncertain. CDR3 length equals 13 residues. CDR1 and CDR2 from the germline V gene are KGHSH and LQKENI. V was pared by 0 bases and J by 2 bases, with 4 bases between. The CDR3 coding sequence is TGTGCCAGCTCACCACCAAGTCAAGAGACCCAGTACTTC. Translation gives CASSPPSQETQYF.

The chain employs TRBV11-3 and TRBJ2-3; 7 bases align to TRBD2. The V gene's germline CDR1 is SGHNT and CDR2 YENEEA. This CDR3 region has 15 residues. The trim removed 4 bases at V and 2 bases at J, leaving 6 bases unmatched. In nucleotides, the CDR3 is TGTGCCAGCAGCTCCGAGCGGGGTCTCACAGATACGCAGTATTTT. Encoded protein: CASSSERGLTDTQYF.

CDR3: CATSAPWDRDGEQYF. CDR3 sequence (DNA): TGTGCCACCAGTGCCCCCTGGGACAGGGACGGCGAGCAGTACTTC. The chain recombines TRBV24-1 with TRBJ2-7; 9 nucleotides align to TRBD1. V lost 5 bases and J lost 6; bases outside the gene matches: 10. This CDR3 spans 15 amino acids. The germline V gene has CDR1 KGHDR and CDR2 SFDVKD.

This clone was picked up one time. The rearrangement uses TRBV28 and TRBJ1-2, with D possibly TRBD1 on 5 matching bases. The germline V gene encodes CDR1 MDHEN and CDR2 SYDVKM. Trimming took 3 bases from V and 8 from J, leaving 16 bases between them. CDR3 size: 14 residues. This CDR3 reads CASSLTDLSYGYTF. The CDR3 DNA reads as TGTGCCAGCAGTTTGACAGATTTATCTTACGGCTACACCTTC.

This chain links TRBV7-2 with TRBJ2-1, with a possible D match to TRBD1 (5 bases). The CDR3 runs to 14 residues. The V end lost 5 bases, the J end lost 6 bases, and 14 bases lay between the germline ends. Germline CDR1 SGHTA, CDR2 FQGNSA. CDR3 in amino acids: CASSPQDQGNEQFF. In nucleotides, the CDR3 is TGTGCCAGCAGCCCTCAGGACCAGGGCAATGAGCAGTTCTTC.

The rearrangement uses TRBV30 and TRBJ1-2, with TRBD1 as a possible D gene (5 bases). Germline assignment: CDR1 GTSNPN and CDR2 SVGIG (reference sequence). This CDR3 contains 12 residues. V lost 3 bases and J 8 bases, leaving 13 bases between the germline ends. The CDR3 nucleotides are TGTGCCTGGAGGGACACCATAGGAGGCTACACCTTC. Translation gives CAWRDTIGGYTF.

This clone was detected once. The V and J genes are TRBV5-6 and TRBJ2-5; TRBD1 might be the D (6 bases). The CDR3 has 14 amino acids. Germline V gene data show CDR1 as SGHDT and CDR2 as YYEEEE. V was pared by 5 bases and J by 4 bases, with 15 bases between. The CDR3 spells CASSFPGVGETQYF. The CDR3 DNA reads TGTGCCAGCAGTTTCCCAGGGGTCGGAGAGACCCAGTACTTC. Supplemented by reference TRBV5-6 and TRBJ2-5, the full variable domain reads DAGVTQSPTHLIKTRGQQVTLRCSPKSGHDTVSWYQQALGQGPQFIFQYYEEEERQRGNFPDRFSGHQFPNYSSELNVNALLLGDSALYLCASSFPGVGETQYFGPGTRLLVL.

CDR3 sequence: CASSFGETQYF. The CDR3 region has the DNA TGTGCCAGCAGCTTTGGGGAGACCCAGTACTTC. V gene TRBV7-9 combines with J gene TRBJ2-5; D is ambiguous. Germline lookup yields CDR1 SEHNR and CDR2 FQNEAQ (reference sequence). Trimming left V 3 bases short and J 5 bases short, with 4 bases between. The CDR3 is made up of 11 amino acids.

The chain is built from TRBV12-3 or TRBV12-4 and TRBJ2-3; D is uncertain. This CDR3 has 13 residues. Trimming removed 6 bases from V and 0 bases from J, with 7 bases in between. The CDR3 DNA reads TGTGCCAGCAGCCCGAATAGCACAGATACGCAGTATTTT. Translated: CASSPNSTDTQYF.

This chain uses TRBV7-9 with TRBJ2-3; TRBD2 aligns across 15 bases. Germline lookup yields CDR1 SEHNR and CDR2 FQNEAQ (reference sequence). The V segment lost 4 bases and the J segment 2 bases; nucleotides outside the gene matches: 10. This CDR3 is 19 amino acids long. The CDR3: CASSSFPGLAGGLTDTQYF. The CDR3 DNA sequence: TGTGCCAGCAGCTCCTTCCCGGGACTAGCGGGGGGCCTCACAGATACGCAGTATTTT.

This clone came up a few times. V is TRBV5-1 and J is TRBJ1-6; 7 positions agree with TRBD1. There are 15 residues in the CDR3. Per the germline V gene, CDR1 is SGHRS and CDR2 is YFSETQ. The ends lost 2 bases at V and 7 bases at J; junction bases unmatched: 6. Here the CDR3 reads CASSLSGQRNSPLHF. CDR3 in DNA: TGCGCCAGCAGCTTATCGGGACAGAGAAATTCACCCCTCCACTTT. Filled out from reference TRBV5-1 and TRBJ1-6, the complete variable domain reads KAGVTQTPRYLIKTRGQQVTLSCSPISGHRSVSWYQQTPGQGLQFLFEYFSETQRNKGNFPGRFSGRQFSNSRSEMNVSTLELGDSALYLCASSLSGQRNSPLHFGNGTRLTVT.

V gene TRBV7-3 combines with J gene TRBJ2-3; 9 bases are a match to TRBD1. V dropped 5 bases and J dropped 6; count of bases not matched to a gene: 12. This CDR3 is 16 amino acids long. Germline loops: CDR1 SGHTA, CDR2 FQGTGA. The chain's CDR3 is CASSPSGTGSADTQYF. CDR3 nucleotides: TGTGCCAGCAGCCCATCGGGGACAGGGTCGGCCGATACGCAGTATTTT. The variable domain in full, completed from reference TRBV7-3 and TRBJ2-3, reads GAGVSQTPSNKVTEKGKYVELRCDPISGHTALYWYRQSLGQGPEFLIYFQGTGAADDSGLPNDRFFAVRPEGSVSTLKIQRTERGDSAVYLCASSPSGTGSADTQYFGPGTRLTVL.